This T cell receptor (beta chain) was profiled in a study of human T cells and chemical hapten exposure. General study findings and limits: No shift was seen in TCRs above 1 in 1000 frequency with DPC sensitization.

Indicated time point: patch test 3, about 24 weeks after DPC sensitization. The sample's treatment: therapeutic diphenylcyclopropenone sensitization with weekly scalp DPC. Unseparated into fractions, whole blood served as the source from which total RNA was extracted. Trimming stripped 1 base from V and 9 bases from J, with 13 bases between. CDR3 length: 14 amino acids. The germline V gene has CDR1 SEHNR and CDR2 FQNEAQ (reference sequence). The table lists this clonotype with many counts. The antigen remains undetermined. Authors' data handling: Per-sample TCR counts ranged from 23,224 to 690,600, median around 96,000. TCRdb redid the calling of the RACE reads with MiXCR, one entry per CDR3 protein. TCRdb assigned the V and J calls; the authors' analysis was not used. In the table there are 30,000 to 50,000 distinct CDR3 sequences, more than 9.5% of which are singletons.

The sequence came from a woman between 40 and 50 years old with alopecia areata. Some clones in this sample may be carry-over from other donors' samples. V and J are TRBV7-9 and TRBJ2-1; tentative D call: TRBD1 (5 bases). Sequences were derived from whole blood, sampled in connection with sensitization to the hapten diphenylcyclopropenone (DPC). Written as DNA, the CDR3 is TGTGCCAGCAGCTTAGAGACAGTCCGGGTTGAGCAGTTCTTC. It yields the protein CASSLETVRVEQFF.